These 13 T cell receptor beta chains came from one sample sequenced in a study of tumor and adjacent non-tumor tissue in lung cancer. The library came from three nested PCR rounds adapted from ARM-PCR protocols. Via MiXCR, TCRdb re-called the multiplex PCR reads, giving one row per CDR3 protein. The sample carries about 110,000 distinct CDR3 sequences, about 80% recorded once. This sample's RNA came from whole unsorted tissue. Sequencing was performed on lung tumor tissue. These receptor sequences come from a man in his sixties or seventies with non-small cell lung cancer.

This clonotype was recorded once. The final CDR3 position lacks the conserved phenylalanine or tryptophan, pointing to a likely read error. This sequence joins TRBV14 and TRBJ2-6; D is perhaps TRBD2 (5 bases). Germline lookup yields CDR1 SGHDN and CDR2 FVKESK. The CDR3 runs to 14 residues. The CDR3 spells CASGRNSRANVLTL. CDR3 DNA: TGTGCCAGCGGGAGAAACTCTAGGGCCAACGTCCTGACTCTC.

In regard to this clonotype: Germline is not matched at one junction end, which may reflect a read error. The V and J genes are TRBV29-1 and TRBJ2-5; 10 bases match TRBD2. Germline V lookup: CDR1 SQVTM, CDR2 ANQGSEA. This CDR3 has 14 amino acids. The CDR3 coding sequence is TGCAGCGTTGATGGACTAGCGGTGGGAGAGACACAGTACTTC. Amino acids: CSVDGLAVGETQYF.

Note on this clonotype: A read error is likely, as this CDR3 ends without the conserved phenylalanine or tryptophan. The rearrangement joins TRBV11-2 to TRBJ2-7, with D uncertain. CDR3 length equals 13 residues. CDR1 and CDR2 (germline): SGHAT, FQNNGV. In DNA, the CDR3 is TGTGCCAACAGCTTAGCAGTAGATCTGGAGCAGTACTTG. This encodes CANSLAVDLEQYL.

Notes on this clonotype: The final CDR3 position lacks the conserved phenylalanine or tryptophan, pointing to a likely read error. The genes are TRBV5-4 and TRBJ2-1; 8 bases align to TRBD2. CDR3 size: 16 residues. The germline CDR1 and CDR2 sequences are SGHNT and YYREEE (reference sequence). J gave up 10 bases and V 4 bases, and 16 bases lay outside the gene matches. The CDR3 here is CASSGAGTNGRAEQFL. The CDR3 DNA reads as TGTGCCAGCAGCGGAGCCGGGACTAACGGGAGGGCGGAGCAGTTCTTA.

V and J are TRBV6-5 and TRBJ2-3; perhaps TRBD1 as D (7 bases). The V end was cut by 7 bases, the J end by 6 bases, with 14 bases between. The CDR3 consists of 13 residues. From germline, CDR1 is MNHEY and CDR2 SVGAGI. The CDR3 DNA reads TGTGCCAGCACAGGAGGGGGCATGGATACGCAGTATTTT. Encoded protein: CASTGGGMDTQYF.

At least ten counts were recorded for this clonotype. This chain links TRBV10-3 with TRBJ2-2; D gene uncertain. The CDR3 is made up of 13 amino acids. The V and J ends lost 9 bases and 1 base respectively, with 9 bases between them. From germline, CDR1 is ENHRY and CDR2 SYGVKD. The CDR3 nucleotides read TGTGCCATAGTCGATGAGAACACCGGGGAGCTGTTTTTT. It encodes CAIVDENTGELFF.

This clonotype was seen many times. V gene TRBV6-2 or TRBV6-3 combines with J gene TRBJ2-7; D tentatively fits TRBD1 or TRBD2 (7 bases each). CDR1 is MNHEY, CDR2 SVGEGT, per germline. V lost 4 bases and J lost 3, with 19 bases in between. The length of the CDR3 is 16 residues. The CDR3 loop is CASSSQGGLYSYEQYF. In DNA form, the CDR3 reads TGTGCCAGCAGTTCCCAGGGGGGGCTCTACAGCTACGAGCAGTACTTC.

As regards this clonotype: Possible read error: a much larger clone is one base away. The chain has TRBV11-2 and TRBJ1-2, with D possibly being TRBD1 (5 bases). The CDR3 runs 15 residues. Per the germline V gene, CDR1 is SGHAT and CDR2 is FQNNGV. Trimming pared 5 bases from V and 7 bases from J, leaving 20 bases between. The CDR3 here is CASSRNLDTWLGYTF. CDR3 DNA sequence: TGTGCCAGCAGCCGCAATCTGGACACCTGGCTTGGCTACACCTTC.

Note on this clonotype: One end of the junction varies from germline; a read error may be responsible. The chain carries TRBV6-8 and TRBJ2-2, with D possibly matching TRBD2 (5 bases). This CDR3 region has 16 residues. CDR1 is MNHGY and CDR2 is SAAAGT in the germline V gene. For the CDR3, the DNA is TGTGCCAGCAGTTGGTCCGAGACCATGAACACCGGGGAGCTGTATTTT. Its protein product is CASSWSETMNTGELYF.

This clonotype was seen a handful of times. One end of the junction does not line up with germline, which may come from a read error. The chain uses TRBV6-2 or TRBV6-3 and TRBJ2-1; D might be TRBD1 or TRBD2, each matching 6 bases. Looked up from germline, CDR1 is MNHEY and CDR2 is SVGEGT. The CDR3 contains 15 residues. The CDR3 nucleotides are TGTACCAGCAGGCGGACAGACTGGGGGGACAATGAGCAGTTCTTT. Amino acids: CTSRRTDWGDNEQFF.

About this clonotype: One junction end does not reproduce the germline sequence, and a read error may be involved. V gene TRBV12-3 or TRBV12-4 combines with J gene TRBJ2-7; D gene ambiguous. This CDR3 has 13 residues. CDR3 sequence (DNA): TGTGCCAGCAGTTCATCTTTGAGTTACGAACAGTACTTC. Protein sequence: CASSSSLSYEQYF.

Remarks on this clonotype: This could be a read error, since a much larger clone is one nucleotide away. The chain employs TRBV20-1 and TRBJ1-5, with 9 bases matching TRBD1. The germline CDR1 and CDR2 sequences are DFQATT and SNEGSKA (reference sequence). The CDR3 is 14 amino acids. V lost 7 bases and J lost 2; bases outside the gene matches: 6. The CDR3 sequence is CSEYRDRGNQPQHF. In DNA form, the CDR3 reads TGCAGTGAATACCGGGACAGGGGCAATCAGCCCCAGCATTTT.

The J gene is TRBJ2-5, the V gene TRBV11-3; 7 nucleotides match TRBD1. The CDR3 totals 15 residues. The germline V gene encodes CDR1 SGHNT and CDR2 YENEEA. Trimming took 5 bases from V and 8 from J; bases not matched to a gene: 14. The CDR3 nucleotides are TGTGCCAGCAGCCAAGGAGAGGGGGCACAGGTAACCCAGTACTTC. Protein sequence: CASSQGEGAQVTQYF.